This T cell receptor beta chain is from a study of monozygotic twins with inflammatory bowel disease. Study-wide results and limits: Concordant and discordant twins showed no difference in repertoire similarity, possibly from limited power. Among IBD patients, fewer clonotypes were shared with others than among healthy twins, especially with disease activity. None of the different T cell subtypes could be distinguished from one another.

The CDR3 is 16 residues long. Germline CDR1 SGHRS, CDR2 YFSETQ. Details on this clonotype: Its specificity is unknown.

Template switching appended UMIs that held a 6-nucleotide sample barcode. From its re-call of the 5' RACE reads, TCRdb lists each CDR3 protein once, without DNA. The sample includes more than 300,000 distinct CDR3 sequences. The V and J genes are TRBV5-1 and TRBJ2-7; TCRdb reports TRBD2, a call that lacks DNA to check it against. Sequences were obtained from blood. This TCR derives from a human donor with ulcerative colitis or Crohn's disease, or a healthy co-twin of an affected twin (not recorded which). CDR3 protein: CASSLDGRGFSGEQYF.